This is a list of T cell receptor beta chains from one sample in a study of shared clonotypes between healthy human individuals. Generated by immunoSEQ multiplex PCR, the TCRdb table keeps only in-frame clones and is missing some. Of roughly 2.2 million clones in the sample, around 90% were seen once. Sequencing input: naive CD4+ T cells from PBMCs. The receptor source for this set is a man younger than 30 in good health. Some clones in this sample may be carry-over from other donors' samples. Both conserved end residues are part of each CDR3. Fields, in order: V gene, clone size, CDR3 protein. Clone size is not always given. Where it is, it says once, few, many or a class for expanded clones.

TRBV6-5,-,CASRLAGGSYNEQFF
TRBV19,once,CASRGIRDTQYF
TRBV28,-,CASSLYPFMTPYEQYF
TRBV5-4,-,CASSSPRDSHGSLNTEAFF
TRBV27,-,CASSFKEGDEKLFF
TRBV27,-,CASSLRQGANNEQFF
TRBV19,-,CASSPQGAVYGYTF
TRBV2,-,CASETGPQQETQYF
TRBV5-1,-,CASSLGTVAYEQYF
TRBV5-6,-,CASSLLLAQSADTQYF
TRBV7-2,-,CASSLKSNTGELFF
TRBV19,-,CASSTTGLAGGPYNEQFF
TRBV18,-,CASSPSGEETQYF
TRBV29-1,-,CSVEDQGETQYF
TRBV27,-,CASSFGAGAGANVLTF
TRBV7-3,-,CASSLREQTEQFF
TRBV9,-,CASSQRDSSYEQYF
TRBV7-2,-,CASSHQTREQYF
TRBV5-1,-,CASSILPTNGEAFF
TRBV2,-,CASSEQGPANTGELFF
TRBV9,-,CASSGLAGGSYNEQFF
TRBV10-3,-,CAIMLSGTGGDGYTF
TRBV6-6,-,CASSYTRSNQPQHF
TRBV5-4,-,CASSLYSHYEQYF
TRBV30,-,CAWSRGTGYEETQYF
TRBV2,-,CASSRDRGREQPQHF
TRBV6-6,-,CASSYPRENYGYTF
TRBV28,-,CASSPTSASTDTQYF
TRBV4-2,-,CASSQGNTDTQYF
TRBV5-1,-,CASSLDFGETQYF